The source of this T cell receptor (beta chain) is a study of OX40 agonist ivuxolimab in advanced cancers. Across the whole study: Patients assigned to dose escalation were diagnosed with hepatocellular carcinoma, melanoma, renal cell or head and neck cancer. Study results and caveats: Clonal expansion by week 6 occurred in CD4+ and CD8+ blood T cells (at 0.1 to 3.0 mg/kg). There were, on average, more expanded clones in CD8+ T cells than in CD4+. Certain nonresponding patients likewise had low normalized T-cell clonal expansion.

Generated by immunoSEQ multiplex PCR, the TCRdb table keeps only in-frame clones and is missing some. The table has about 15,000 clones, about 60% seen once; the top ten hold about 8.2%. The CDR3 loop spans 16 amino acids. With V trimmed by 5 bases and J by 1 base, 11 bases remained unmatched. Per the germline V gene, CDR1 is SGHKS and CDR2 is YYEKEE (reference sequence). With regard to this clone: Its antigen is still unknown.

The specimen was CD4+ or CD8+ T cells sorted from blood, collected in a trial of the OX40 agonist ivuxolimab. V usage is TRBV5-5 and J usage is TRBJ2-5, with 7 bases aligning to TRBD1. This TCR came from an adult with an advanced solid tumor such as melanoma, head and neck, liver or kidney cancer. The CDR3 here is CASSYDPGQFQETQYF. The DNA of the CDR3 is TGTGCCAGCAGTTACGACCCGGGACAGTTCCAAGAGACCCAGTACTTC.